This T cell receptor (beta chain) came from a study of T cell clusters in autoimmune cytopenias. Study-level points and caveats: TRB repertoire shifts in secondary cytopenia and chronic lymphocytic leukemia mostly reflected lymphoma, not autoimmunity.

A word on this clonotype: Its antigen is not known.

In germline, CDR1 is GTSNPN, CDR2 SVGIG (reference sequence). The CDR3 has 14 amino acids. Multiplex touch-down PCR amplified TRB using TRB-A and TRB-B pools in one tube. TCRdb reprocessed the multiplex PCR reads and reports one entry per CDR3 protein, with no DNA. Across about 11,000 distinct CDR3 sequences, the top ten clones capture around 31% of the sample. TRB amplification used 250 ng of peripheral blood genomic DNA. The data also belong to a second study, concerning T cell repertoires in aging, cancer and after chemotherapy. That investigation notes: Untreated cancer patients had significantly lower blood TCR diversity than age-matched healthy donors. Rebound thymic output was suggested by rising median generation probability during chemotherapy in each cancer cohort.

This TCR derives from a human donor in good health. This chain links TRBV30 with TRBJ2-3; TCRdb proposes TRBD1, but this gene call is untestable without DNA. Sequenced sample: peripheral blood. Here the CDR3 reads CAWSVRRALDTQYF. Full variable domain (rest looked up from reference TRBV30 and TRBJ2-3): SQTIHQWPATLVQPVGSPLSLECTVEGTSNPNLYWYRQAAGRGLQLLFYSVGIGQISSEVPQNLSASRPQDRQFILSSKKLLLSDSGFYLCAWSVRRALDTQYFGPGTRLTVL.